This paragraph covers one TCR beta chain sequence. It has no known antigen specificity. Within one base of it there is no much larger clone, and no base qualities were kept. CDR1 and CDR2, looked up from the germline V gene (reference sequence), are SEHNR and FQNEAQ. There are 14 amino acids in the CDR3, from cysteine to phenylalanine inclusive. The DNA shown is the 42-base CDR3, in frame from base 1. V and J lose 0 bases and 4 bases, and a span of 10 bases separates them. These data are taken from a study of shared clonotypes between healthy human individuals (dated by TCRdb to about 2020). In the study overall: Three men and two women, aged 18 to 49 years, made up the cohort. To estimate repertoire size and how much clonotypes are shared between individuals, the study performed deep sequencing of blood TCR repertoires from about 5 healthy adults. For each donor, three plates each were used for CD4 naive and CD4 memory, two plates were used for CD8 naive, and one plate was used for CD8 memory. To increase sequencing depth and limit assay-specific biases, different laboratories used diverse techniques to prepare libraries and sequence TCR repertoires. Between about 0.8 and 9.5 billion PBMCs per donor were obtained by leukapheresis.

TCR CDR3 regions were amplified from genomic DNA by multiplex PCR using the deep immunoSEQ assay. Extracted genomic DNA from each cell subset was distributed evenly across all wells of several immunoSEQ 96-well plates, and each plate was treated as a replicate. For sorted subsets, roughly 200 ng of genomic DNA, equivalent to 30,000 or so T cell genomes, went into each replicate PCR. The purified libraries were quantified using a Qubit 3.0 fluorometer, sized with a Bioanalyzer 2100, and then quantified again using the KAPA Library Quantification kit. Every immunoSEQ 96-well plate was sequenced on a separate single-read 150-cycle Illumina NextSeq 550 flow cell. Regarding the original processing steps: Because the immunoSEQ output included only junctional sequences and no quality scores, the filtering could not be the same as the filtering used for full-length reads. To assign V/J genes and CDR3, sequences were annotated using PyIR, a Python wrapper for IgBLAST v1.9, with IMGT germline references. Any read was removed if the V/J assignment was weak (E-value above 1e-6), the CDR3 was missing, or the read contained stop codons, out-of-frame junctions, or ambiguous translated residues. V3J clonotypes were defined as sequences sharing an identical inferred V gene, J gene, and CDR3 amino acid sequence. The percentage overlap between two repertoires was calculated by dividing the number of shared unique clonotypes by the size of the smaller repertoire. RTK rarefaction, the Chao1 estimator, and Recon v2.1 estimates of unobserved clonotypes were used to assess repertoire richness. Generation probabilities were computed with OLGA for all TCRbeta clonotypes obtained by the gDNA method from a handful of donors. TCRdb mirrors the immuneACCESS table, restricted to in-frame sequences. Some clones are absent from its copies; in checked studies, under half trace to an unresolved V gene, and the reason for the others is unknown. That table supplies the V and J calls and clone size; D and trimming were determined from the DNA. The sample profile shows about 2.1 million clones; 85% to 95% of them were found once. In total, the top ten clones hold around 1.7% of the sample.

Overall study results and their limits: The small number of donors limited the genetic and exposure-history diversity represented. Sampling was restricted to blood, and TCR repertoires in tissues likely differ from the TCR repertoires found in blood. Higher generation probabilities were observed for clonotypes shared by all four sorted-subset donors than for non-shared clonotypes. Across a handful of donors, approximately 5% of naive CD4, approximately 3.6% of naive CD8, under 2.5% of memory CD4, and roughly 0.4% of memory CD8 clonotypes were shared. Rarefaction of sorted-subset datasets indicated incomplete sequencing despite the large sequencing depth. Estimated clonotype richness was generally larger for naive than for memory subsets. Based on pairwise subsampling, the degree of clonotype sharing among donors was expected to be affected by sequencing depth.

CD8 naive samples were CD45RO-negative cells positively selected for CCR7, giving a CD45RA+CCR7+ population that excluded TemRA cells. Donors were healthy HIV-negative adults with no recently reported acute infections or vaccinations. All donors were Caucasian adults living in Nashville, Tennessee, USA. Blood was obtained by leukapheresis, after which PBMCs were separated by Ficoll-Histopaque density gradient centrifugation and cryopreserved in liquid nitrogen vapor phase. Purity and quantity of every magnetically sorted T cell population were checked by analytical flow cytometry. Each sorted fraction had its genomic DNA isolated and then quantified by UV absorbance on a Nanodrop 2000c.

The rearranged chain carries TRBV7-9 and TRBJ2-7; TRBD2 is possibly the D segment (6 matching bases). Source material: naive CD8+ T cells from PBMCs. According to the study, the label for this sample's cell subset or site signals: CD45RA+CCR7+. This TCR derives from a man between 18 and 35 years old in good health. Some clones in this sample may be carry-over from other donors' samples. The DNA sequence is TGTGCCAGCAGCTTAGCGGGAGGACGGTACGAGCAGTACTTC. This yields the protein CASSLAGGRYEQYF.